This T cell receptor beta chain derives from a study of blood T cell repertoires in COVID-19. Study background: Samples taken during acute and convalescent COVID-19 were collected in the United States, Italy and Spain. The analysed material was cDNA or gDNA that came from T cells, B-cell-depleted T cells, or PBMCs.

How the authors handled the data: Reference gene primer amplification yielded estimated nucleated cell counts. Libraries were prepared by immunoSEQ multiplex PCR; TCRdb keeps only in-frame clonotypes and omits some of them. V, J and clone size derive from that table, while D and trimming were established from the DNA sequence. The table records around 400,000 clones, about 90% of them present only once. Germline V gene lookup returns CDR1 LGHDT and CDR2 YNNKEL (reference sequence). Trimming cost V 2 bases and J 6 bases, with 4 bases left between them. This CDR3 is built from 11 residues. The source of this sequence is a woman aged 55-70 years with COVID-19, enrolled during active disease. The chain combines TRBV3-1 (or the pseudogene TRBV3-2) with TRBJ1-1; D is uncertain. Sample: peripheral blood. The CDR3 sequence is CASSQFSEAFF. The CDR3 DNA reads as TGTGCCAGCAGCCAATTCTCTGAAGCTTTCTTT.